Listed below are T cell receptor beta chains from one sample, sequenced in a study of CD8+CD57+ T cells in acquired aplastic anemia. TCRdb redid the calling of the reads with MiXCR, one entry per CDR3 protein. The top ten clones hold nearly 0.85% of a sample with around 430,000 distinct CDR3 sequences, around 32% of them seen once. Sequenced sample: sorted CD4+, CD8+, or CD8+CD57+ T cells (not recorded which) from PBMCs. The receptor set was obtained from a human donor with aplastic anemia. The conserved cysteine and the conserved F or W are not part of the CDR3 here. Each record gives: CDR3 length, J gene, V gene, CDR3 protein.

CDR3 length: 10
J gene: TRBJ1-6
V gene: TRBV2
CDR3 protein: ASSETGVTLH

CDR3 length: 10
J gene: TRBJ2-7
V gene: TRBV6-6
CDR3 protein: ASSSQRYEQY

CDR3 length: 12
J gene: TRBJ2-5
V gene: TRBV5-1
CDR3 protein: ASGAGGPPETQY

CDR3 length: 13
J gene: TRBJ2-1
V gene: TRBV7-9
CDR3 protein: ASSRPVAGGNEQF

CDR3 length: 12
J gene: TRBJ2-7
V gene: TRBV7-8
CDR3 protein: ASSPRETQDEQY

CDR3 length: 13
J gene: TRBJ2-7
V gene: TRBV9
CDR3 protein: ASSVSGTGFYEQY

CDR3 length: 13
J gene: TRBJ1-4
V gene: TRBV20-1
CDR3 protein: SARDAGRGGEKLF

CDR3 length: 12
J gene: TRBJ2-5
V gene: TRBV10-3
CDR3 protein: AISQRGPGETQY

CDR3 length: 12
J gene: TRBJ2-3
V gene: TRBV19
CDR3 protein: ASKPTGFTDTQY

CDR3 length: 13
J gene: TRBJ2-7
V gene: TRBV29-1
CDR3 protein: SVGGADRGYYEQY

CDR3 length: 11
J gene: TRBJ2-3
V gene: TRBV7-7
CDR3 protein: ASSSGSADTQY

CDR3 length: 12
J gene: TRBJ1-4
V gene: TRBV6-1
CDR3 protein: ATGQGAANEKLF

CDR3 length: 11
J gene: TRBJ2-7
V gene: TRBV10-3
CDR3 protein: AGRGTGSYEQY

CDR3 length: 11
J gene: TRBJ2-7
V gene: TRBV5-1
CDR3 protein: ASSLEGSYEQY

CDR3 length: 13
J gene: TRBJ2-7
V gene: TRBV7-9
CDR3 protein: ASSSGGAEFYEQY

CDR3 length: 14
J gene: TRBJ1-1
V gene: TRBV9
CDR3 protein: ASSVFDSHVNTEAF

CDR3 length: 11
J gene: TRBJ1-1
V gene: TRBV25-1
CDR3 protein: ASSEPTGTEAF

CDR3 length: 11
J gene: TRBJ1-2
V gene: TRBV10-3
CDR3 protein: AITDRDNYGYT

CDR3 length: 11
J gene: TRBJ1-1
V gene: TRBV9
CDR3 protein: ASSRRMNTEAF

CDR3 length: 12
J gene: TRBJ2-1
V gene: TRBV11-2
CDR3 protein: ASSRAGAGNEQF

CDR3 length: 12
J gene: TRBJ2-5
V gene: TRBV6-1
CDR3 protein: ASSAVRGRETQY

CDR3 length: 8
J gene: TRBJ1-3
V gene: TRBV25-1
CDR3 protein: ASSDGTIY

CDR3 length: 11
J gene: TRBJ1-2
V gene: TRBV3-1
CDR3 protein: ASSQASSYGYT

CDR3 length: 13
J gene: TRBJ1-5
V gene: TRBV19
CDR3 protein: ASSIGVRGYQPQH

CDR3 length: 13
J gene: TRBJ1-6
V gene: TRBV7-8
CDR3 protein: ASSVATSRYSPLH

CDR3 length: 12
J gene: TRBJ1-2
V gene: TRBV20-1
CDR3 protein: SFLPQEANYGYT

CDR3 length: 13
J gene: TRBJ2-7
V gene: TRBV15
CDR3 protein: ATSRDRAGGYEQY

CDR3 length: 14
J gene: TRBJ2-1
V gene: TRBV11-2
CDR3 protein: ASSSPGLAGYNEQF

CDR3 length: 13
J gene: TRBJ2-2
V gene: TRBV19
CDR3 protein: ASSPTGTVTGELF

CDR3 length: 12
J gene: TRBJ1-6
V gene: TRBV19
CDR3 protein: ASTRTGGNSPLH

CDR3 length: 12
J gene: TRBJ2-5
V gene: TRBV20-1
CDR3 protein: SARASGSVETQY

CDR3 length: 12
J gene: TRBJ2-7
V gene: TRBV6-5
CDR3 protein: ASSYPGGGREQY

CDR3 length: 11
J gene: TRBJ2-7
V gene: TRBV25-1
CDR3 protein: ASSPGTPRKQY

CDR3 length: 12
J gene: TRBJ1-6
V gene: TRBV6-1
CDR3 protein: ASSEAGPNSPLH

CDR3 length: 11
J gene: TRBJ2-7
V gene: TRBV4-3
CDR3 protein: ASSQDRGYEQY

CDR3 length: 12
J gene: TRBJ2-5
V gene: TRBV2
CDR3 protein: ASSPTGRPETQY